This is a list of T cell receptor beta chains from one sample in a study of T-cell reconstitution after alpha-beta-depleted transplantation in children. MiXCR, run by TCRdb on the PCR reads, gives a single entry per CDR3 protein. The sample shows tens of thousands of distinct CDR3 sequences, approximately 10% of them seen only once. The sequencing used PBMCs from the stem cell graft donor, collected from the stem cell graft. Every receptor here comes from a human donor who donated a stem cell graft to a child with chronic granulomatous disease. Each CDR3 is given with its conserved first and last residue. Each record gives: clone size, V gene, J gene, D gene, CDR3 DNA, CDR3 protein. A D gene is named only where the DNA matches it firmly. A clone size is listed for some rows: how often the clone was seen (once, few, many), or a class if it is expanded.

abundance: many; v_gene: TRBV20-1; j_gene: TRBJ2-7; d_gene: NA; CDR3nt: TGCAGTGCTAGAGATCTCCCGGGACCTCAACCTAACGAGCAGTACTTC; CDR3aa: CSARDLPGPQPNEQYF
abundance: many; v_gene: TRBV28; j_gene: TRBJ2-5; d_gene: TRBD1; CDR3nt: TGTGCCAGCAGTTACGGGACAGGGGGATCGGAGACCCAGTACTTC; CDR3aa: CASSYGTGGSETQYF
abundance: many; v_gene: TRBV4-3; j_gene: TRBJ1-5; d_gene: NA; CDR3nt: TGCGCCAGCAGCCAAGATTGGTCCGACCAGCCCCAGCATTTT; CDR3aa: CASSQDWSDQPQHF
abundance: NA; v_gene: TRBV6-1; j_gene: TRBJ2-2; d_gene: NA; CDR3nt: TGTGCCCGCCAAGGCCTCGGGGAGCTGTTTTTC; CDR3aa: CARQGLGELFF
abundance: many; v_gene: TRBV7-2; j_gene: TRBJ2-1; d_gene: NA; CDR3nt: TGTGCCAGCAGCTTAGATGGGGGTAGCTCCTACAATGAGCAGTTCTTC; CDR3aa: CASSLDGGSSYNEQFF
abundance: many; v_gene: TRBV7-9; j_gene: TRBJ2-1; d_gene: TRBD1; CDR3nt: TGTGCCAGCAGCTCCGGACAGGGGTACAATGAGCAGTTCTTC; CDR3aa: CASSSGQGYNEQFF
abundance: few; v_gene: TRBV3-1; j_gene: TRBJ1-5; d_gene: NA; CDR3nt: TGTGCCAGCAGCCAAGATCCCGGACAAGGGAGCCAGCCCCAGCATTTT; CDR3aa: CASSQDPGQGSQPQHF
abundance: many; v_gene: TRBV7-2; j_gene: TRBJ1-6; d_gene: TRBD1; CDR3nt: TGTGCCAGCAGCCCCCGGGAGACAGGGGCGACTTCACCCCTCCACTTT; CDR3aa: CASSPRETGATSPLHF
abundance: many; v_gene: TRBV7-3; j_gene: TRBJ2-3; d_gene: NA; CDR3nt: TGTGCCAGCAGTCCTAGAGGGGGGGGCAGAGATACGCAGTATTTT; CDR3aa: CASSPRGGGRDTQYF
abundance: many; v_gene: TRBV5-5; j_gene: TRBJ1-1; d_gene: NA; CDR3nt: TGTGCCAGCAGCTTGGGGGGGGAGAACACTGAAGCTTTCTTT; CDR3aa: CASSLGGENTEAFF
abundance: many; v_gene: TRBV25-1; j_gene: TRBJ1-3; d_gene: NA; CDR3nt: TGTGCCAGCAGTAGGCTTCGCCAGGGGTCTGGAAACACCATATATTTT; CDR3aa: CASSRLRQGSGNTIYF
abundance: many; v_gene: TRBV27; j_gene: TRBJ1-4; d_gene: NA; CDR3nt: TGTGCCAGCAGTCTTACAGGGTTGACTAATGAAAAACTGTTTTTT; CDR3aa: CASSLTGLTNEKLFF
abundance: many; v_gene: TRBV5-6; j_gene: TRBJ2-2; d_gene: TRBD2; CDR3nt: TGTGCCAGCAGCTTTACGGGGGGCACCGGGGAGCTGTTTTTT; CDR3aa: CASSFTGGTGELFF